The 19 T cell receptor beta chains below come from one sample, sequenced in a study of T cells in Graves' hyperthyroidism and ophthalmopathy. TCR beta CDR3 regions were amplified from RNA. The TCR CDR3 first-round RT-PCR relied on the HTBI primer set. One entry per CDR3 protein results from TCRdb running MiXCR on the multiplex PCR reads. This repertoire shows under 400,000 distinct CDR3 sequences, roughly 13% found once; its top ten account for 11%. Specimen: blood. Receptors originate from a woman between 55 and 75 years old with Graves' hyperthyroidism.

This clonotype has just a few counts. V usage is TRBV9 and J usage is TRBJ2-2; unclear D gene. The ends were cut back, 0 bases at V and 4 bases at J, with 7 bases in the middle. CDR3 length: 14 residues. CDR1 and CDR2 from the germline V gene are SGDLS and YYNGEE. CDR3 DNA sequence: TGTGCCAGCAGCGTAGATGAGGTCACCGGGGAGCTGTTTTTT. Translation gives CASSVDEVTGELFF. Using reference TRBV9 and TRBJ2-2 for the parts outside the CDR3, the full variable domain is DSGVTQTPKHLITATGQRVTLRCSPRSGDLSVYWYQQSLDQGLQFLIQYYNGEERAKGNILERFSAQQFPDLHSELNLSSLELGDSALYFCASSVDEVTGELFFGEGSRLTVL.

This clonotype was picked up many times. The chain couples TRBV12-3 or TRBV12-4 to TRBJ2-1, with TRBD1 as a possible D gene (5 bases). V dropped 4 bases and J dropped 10 bases, with 8 bases sitting between them. This CDR3 is 11 amino acids long. CDR3 sequence: CASSYRSEQFF. The CDR3 DNA sequence: TGTGCCAGCAGTTACAGGTCCGAGCAGTTCTTC.

This clonotype was observed a few times. This sequence may be a read error, since a much larger clone differs from it by one base. This sequence joins TRBV30 and TRBJ2-3; D is uncertain. Trimming stripped 3 bases from V and 1 base from J, with 8 bases between. Germline V lookup: CDR1 GTSNPN, CDR2 SVGIG (reference sequence). The CDR3 is 13 residues long. In DNA, the CDR3 is TGTGCCTGGAGAGGCAGCCGCACAGATACGCAGTATTTT. Translated: CAWRGSRTDTQYF.

This clonotype was seen more than once but under ten times. This chain uses TRBV6-1 with TRBJ1-6; D not resolved. This CDR3 comprises 13 residues. The V gene's germline CDR1 is MNHNS and CDR2 SASEGT. V was clipped by 10 bases and J by 5 bases, with 12 bases between them. The DNA for the CDR3 is TGTGCCACCCAAGACGGAAATAATTCACCCCTCCACTTT. As protein: CATQDGNNSPLHF.

There are many counts of this clonotype. V is TRBV18 and J is TRBJ2-3; D gene ambiguous. Trimming shortened V by 3 bases and J by 2 bases, and 12 bases separated the two germline ends. This CDR3 contains 15 residues. CDR1 is KGHSH, CDR2 LQKENI, per germline. The CDR3 DNA follows: TGTGCCAGCTCACCTCTTAAGGGCAACACAGATACGCAGTATTTT. Protein: CASSPLKGNTDTQYF.

The gene calls are TRBV20-1 and TRBJ1-6; TRBD1 is a possible D gene (5 bases). The V and J ends lost 1 base and 2 bases respectively, with 12 bases between them. The CDR3 loop spans 16 amino acids. CDR1 and CDR2 (germline): DFQATT, SNEGSKA (reference sequence). CDR3 loop: CSARGGPDTYNSPLHF. CDR3 DNA: TGCAGTGCTAGAGGGGGCCCGGACACCTATAATTCACCCCTCCACTTT.

This clonotype was detected many times. This chain links TRBV6-1 with TRBJ2-1; D remains unclear. There are 20 residues in the CDR3. Trimming pared 5 bases from V and 3 bases from J, leaving 29 bases between. Germline CDR1 is MNHNS and CDR2 is SASEGT. The CDR3 region is CASSPTGFTSTEGLYNEQFF. The CDR3, as DNA: TGTGCCAGCAGTCCTACCGGGTTTACGAGTACGGAAGGCCTCTACAATGAGCAGTTCTTC.

This clonotype was counted a few times. An end of the junction does not agree with germline; a read error may underlie this. The chain's CDR3 is CAISEGLAAPYEQYF. In nucleotides, the CDR3 is TGTGCCATCAGTGAGGGACTAGCGGCCCCCTACGAGCAGTACTTC. The chain recombines TRBV2 with TRBJ2-7; the match to TRBD2 covers 11 bases. This CDR3 has 15 amino acids. In germline, CDR1 is SNHLY, CDR2 FYNNEI. Filled out from reference TRBV2 and TRBJ2-7, the complete variable domain reads EPEVTQTPSHQVTQMGQEVILRCVPISNHLYFYWYRQILGQKVEFLVSFYNNEISEKSEIFDDQFSVERPDGSNFTLKIRSTKLEDSAMYFCAISEGLAAPYEQYFGPGTRLTVT.

This clonotype was counted at least ten times. The V and J genes are TRBV7-9 and TRBJ2-7, with TRBD1 matching over 7 bases. Germline CDR1 is SEHNR and CDR2 is FQNEAQ (reference sequence). The CDR3 is made up of 14 amino acids. J gave up 6 bases and V 3 bases, and 8 bases lay outside the gene matches. The CDR3: CASSFGTASTEQYF. In DNA form, the CDR3 reads TGTGCCAGCAGCTTCGGGACAGCCTCGACCGAGCAGTACTTC.

This clonotype was detected many times. The chain links TRBV11-2 to TRBJ2-3; no definite D call. Germline CDR1 reads SGHAT; CDR2 reads FQNNGV. The CDR3 contains 14 residues. V lost 1 base and J lost 6, with 11 bases in between. The CDR3 loop reads CASSLALRRDTQYF. The CDR3 coding sequence is TGTGCCAGCAGCTTAGCCCTCCGCAGGGATACGCAGTATTTT.

This clonotype has ten or more counts. The chain joins TRBV4-1 to TRBJ2-7; 7 bases are shared with TRBD1. With V trimmed by 2 bases and J by 5 bases, 15 bases remained unmatched. The CDR3 spans 17 residues. Germline CDR1 reads MGHRA; CDR2 reads YSYEKL. CDR3 sequence: CASSQNLLRDRSNEQYF. In DNA form, the CDR3 reads TGCGCCAGCAGCCAAAACCTGCTTCGGGACAGATCCAACGAGCAGTACTTC.

The rearrangement joins TRBV19 to TRBJ1-5; D remains unclear. Trimming shortened V by 2 bases and J by 0 bases, and 8 bases separated the two germline ends. CDR1 and CDR2 from the germline V gene are LNHDA and SQIVND (reference sequence). This CDR3 is built from 15 residues. The CDR3 nucleotides read TGTGCCAGTAGTATACAGACTTATAGCAATCAGCCCCAGCATTTT. It encodes CASSIQTYSNQPQHF.

This clonotype was detected many times. V usage is TRBV28 and J usage is TRBJ2-1, with D perhaps assigned TRBD1 or TRBD2 (6 bases each). The germline CDR1 and CDR2 sequences are MDHEN and SYDVKM. The ends were cut back, 7 bases at V and 4 bases at J, with 17 bases in the middle. This CDR3 is 15 amino acids long. CDR3 DNA sequence: TGTGCCAGCATCAAAGGGGGGAGGTTATACAATGAGCAGTTCTTC. The encoded protein is CASIKGGRLYNEQFF.

Many counts were recorded for this clonotype. This chain joins TRBV9 and TRBJ2-7; D may be TRBD1 (5 bases). There are 14 residues in the CDR3. Germline V gives CDR1 SGDLS, CDR2 YYNGEE. The V end was cut by 0 bases, the J end by 7 bases, with 14 bases between. CDR3 nucleotides: TGTGCCAGCAGCGTAGGTTGGGGCCCCAGGGAGCAGTACTTC. This sequence encodes CASSVGWGPREQYF.

The sample holds many counts of this clonotype. The chain combines TRBV11-3 with TRBJ2-3; D possibly corresponds to TRBD1 (6 bases). From germline, CDR1 is SGHNT and CDR2 YENEEA. This CDR3 is 13 amino acids long. V lost 7 bases, J lost 2 bases, and 10 bases lay in between. CDR3 sequence (DNA): TGTGCCAGCAACAGGGCGTCCACAGATACGCAGTATTTT. Its translation is CASNRASTDTQYF. The full variable domain, its missing parts supplied by reference TRBV11-3 and TRBJ2-3, is EAGVVQSPRYKIIEKKQPVAFWCNPISGHNTLYWYLQNLGQGPELLIRYENEEAVDDSQLPKDRFSAERLKGVDSTLKIQPAELGDSAVYLCASNRASTDTQYFGPGTRLTVL.

The CDR3 DNA is TGCGCCAGCAGCTCTTCGGACCTGAGAGCTGAAGCTTTCTTT. Translation: CASSSSDLRAEAFF. This chain joins TRBV10-2 and TRBJ1-1, with unresolved D. Germline lookup yields CDR1 WSHSY and CDR2 SAAADI. The CDR3 totals 14 residues. V was shortened by 6 bases and J by 6 bases, with 17 bases between the two germline ends.

Points on this clonotype: This may stem from a read error, because a much larger clone lies one nucleotide away. CDR3 DNA: TGTGTCAGCAGTGGGGACTATTCTGGAAACACCATATATTTT. Amino acids: CVSSGDYSGNTIYF. The J gene is TRBJ1-3, the V gene TRBV2; maybe TRBD1 (5 bases). Germline V gene lookup returns CDR1 SNHLY and CDR2 FYNNEI. The CDR3 has 14 residues.

This clonotype was seen a handful of times. This chain links TRBV10-3 with TRBJ2-1, with 8 bases aligning to TRBD2. The CDR3 runs 14 residues. V gave up 6 bases and J gave up 7 bases; unmatched junction bases: 8. The germline gives CDR1 ENHRY, CDR2 SYGVKD. The CDR3 loop is CAIRDLAGVNEQFF. CDR3 DNA sequence: TGTGCCATCAGGGACCTAGCGGGTGTAAATGAGCAGTTCTTC.

In its sample, this clonotype was seen a few times. The chain recombines TRBV12-3 or TRBV12-4 with TRBJ2-2; D is ambiguous. V was pared by 4 bases and J by 1 base, with 7 bases between. The CDR3 has 14 amino acids. The CDR3 region has the DNA TGTGCCAGCAGTTACCAACGGAACACCGGGGAGCTGTTTTTT. Its protein is CASSYQRNTGELFF.